Listed below are T cell receptor beta chains from one sample, sequenced in a study of cytomegalovirus exposure and HLA in healthy donors. Here immunoSEQ multiplex PCR was the method, and the copy in TCRdb shows in-frame clones only, minus some. Here the sample spans more than 80,000 clones, around 90% being singletons. The sample taken for sequencing was PBMCs. Every receptor here comes from a young woman in good health and CMV-seropositive. Both conserved end residues are part of each CDR3. D genes are given only for firm matches. Size is stated for part of the rows, as once, few or many counts, or as a class when the clone is expanded.

J gene	V gene	D gene	clone size	CDR3 DNA	CDR3 protein
TRBJ2-6	TRBV5-4	NA	NA	TGTGCCAGCAGCTCCGGGACATCCGTTTCTGGGGCCAACGTCCTGACTTTC	CASSSGTSVSGANVLTF
TRBJ2-7	TRBV6-6	TRBD2	NA	TGTGCCAGCAGTACCTCCGGGACTAGCGCCTACGAGCAGTACTTC	CASSTSGTSAYEQYF
TRBJ1-5	TRBV19	TRBD1	NA	TGTGCCAGTAGTATAGCCTGGACAGGGAGGACCCAGCATTTT	CASSIAWTGRTQHF
TRBJ2-3	TRBV5-4	TRBD1	NA	TGTGCCAGCAGCGCGACAGGGGGCATCACAGATACGCAGTATTTT	CASSATGGITDTQYF
TRBJ2-1	TRBV7-2	TRBD2	NA	TGTGCCAGCAGCTTAGTAGCCGGGGGGGCCTACAATGAGCAGTTCTTC	CASSLVAGGAYNEQFF
TRBJ1-1	TRBV25-1	NA	NA	TGTGCCAGCAGTGGAACTCCGGGACGGGAGGGTACTGAAGCTTTCTTT	CASSGTPGREGTEAFF
TRBJ1-2	TRBV27	NA	NA	TGTGCCAGCAGTTTATCCGGGCAGGGATTATATGGCTACACCTTC	CASSLSGQGLYGYTF
TRBJ2-1	TRBV11-3	NA	NA	TGTGCCAGCAGCTTAGTGCAGGGGAATGAGCAGTTCTTC	CASSLVQGNEQFF
TRBJ1-5	TRBV19	NA	NA	TGTGCCAGTAGCGGGTTACAGGATCAGCCCCAGCATTTT	CASSGLQDQPQHF
TRBJ2-1	TRBV11-3	TRBD1	NA	TGTGCCAGCAGCTTAGGGACAGGGTCCTACAATGAGCAGTTCTTC	CASSLGTGSYNEQFF
TRBJ1-4	TRBV7-9	NA	NA	TGTGCCAGCAGCTTAAGCCATAAGGGACACCATAATGAAAAACTGTTTTTT	CASSLSHKGHHNEKLFF
TRBJ2-2	TRBV7-2	NA	NA	TGTGCCAGCAGCTTAGCGGGGGCCAACACCGGGGAGCTGTTTTTT	CASSLAGANTGELFF
TRBJ1-2	TRBV9	TRBD1	NA	TGTGCCAGCAGCGACGAGGACAGGTGGAGTTATGGCTACACCTTC	CASSDEDRWSYGYTF
TRBJ2-3	TRBV6-4	TRBD2	NA	TGTGCCAGCAGTAGGACTAGCGGGGATAGCACAGATACGCAGTATTTT	CASSRTSGDSTDTQYF
TRBJ1-1	TRBV27	NA	few	TGTGCCAGCCTTTTCCCTCGACTCCTCCCTGAAGCTTTCTTT	CASLFPRLLPEAFF
TRBJ2-7	TRBV4-2	TRBD2	NA	TGTGCCAGCAGCCAGGAGCTAGCGGGGGGAATCTACGAGCAGTACTTC	CASSQELAGGIYEQYF
TRBJ2-7	TRBV18	TRBD1	NA	TGTGCCAGCTCACCACCGGTTCAGGGGGCATCCTACGAGCAGTACTTC	CASSPPVQGASYEQYF
TRBJ1-2	TRBV4-1	NA	once	TGCGCCAGCAGCCAAGAGGGGGAAACAGGGTACAGTCATGGCTACACCTTC	CASSQEGETGYSHGYTF
TRBJ1-1	TRBV6-5	TRBD1	NA	TGTGCCAGCAGTCTCGCGACAGGGAGTGGCACTGAAGCTTTCTTT	CASSLATGSGTEAFF
TRBJ1-2	TRBV9	NA	NA	TGTGCCAGCACCCCCACAGGGTCCTCTAACTATGGCTACACCTTC	CASTPTGSSNYGYTF
TRBJ2-1	TRBV28	NA	NA	TGTGCCAGCAGTTTCCCGGCCCCCGGGGAGCAGTTCTTC	CASSFPAPGEQFF
TRBJ1-3	TRBV19	TRBD1	NA	TGTGCCAGTAGGACTAACAGGGGGCAATTTGGAAACACCATATATTTT	CASRTNRGQFGNTIYF
TRBJ2-7	TRBV2	NA	once	TGTGCCAGCAGTGATTTAACAGGGGGGGACTACGAGCAGTACTTC	CASSDLTGGDYEQYF
TRBJ1-5	TRBV28	TRBD1	NA	TGTGCCAGCAACAGGGGGGAACAGCCCCAGCATTTT	CASNRGEQPQHF
TRBJ2-6	TRBV7-8	NA	NA	TGTGCCAGCAGCTTAAGGATGGGGAGGACCGGGGCCAACGTCCTGACTTTC	CASSLRMGRTGANVLTF
TRBJ1-2	TRBV4-1	NA	NA	TGCGCCAGCAGCCAAGGCCCTGACAGTCCGAATGGCTACACCTTC	CASSQGPDSPNGYTF
TRBJ2-7	TRBV27	NA	NA	TGTGCCAGCAGTCCAATCTCCGGGACTCAACCTTCCTACGAGCAGTACTTC	CASSPISGTQPSYEQYF
TRBJ2-7	TRBV5-4	TRBD1	NA	TGTGCCAGCAGCTTGGCAGGGGGCAACGAGCAGTACTTC	CASSLAGGNEQYF
TRBJ1-6	TRBV5-1	TRBD1	NA	TGCGCCAGCAGCTTGGAATGGGGACAGAATTCACCCCTCCACTTT	CASSLEWGQNSPLHF
TRBJ2-7	TRBV7-9	NA	NA	TGTGCCAGCAGCTCCGCCGGGTCCTCCTACGAGCAGTACTTC	CASSSAGSSYEQYF
TRBJ1-4	TRBV28	TRBD1	NA	TGTGCCAGCAGGGGGACGGGGACAGGGGGTCGGAAACTGTTTTTT	CASRGTGTGGRKLFF
TRBJ1-2	TRBV29-1	TRBD1	NA	TGCAGCGTCACGACAGGGAGTAACTACGGCTACACCTTC	CSVTTGSNYGYTF
TRBJ1-1	TRBV9	NA	NA	TGTGCCAGCAGCGTCGCGGGTAGGGCTGAAGCTTTCTTT	CASSVAGRAEAFF
TRBJ2-7	TRBV7-7	NA	NA	TGTGCTAGCAGCTTATCATACGGGGACTCCTACGAGCAGTACTTC	CASSLSYGDSYEQYF
TRBJ1-5	TRBV6-1	TRBD1	NA	TGTGCCAGCAGGCGCGGGAACAGGGGAAGGGAGCCCCAGCATTTT	CASRRGNRGREPQHF
TRBJ2-3	TRBV29-1	NA	NA	TGCAGCGTTGAGAGGGGGTTAAAGGCAGATACGCAGTATTTT	CSVERGLKADTQYF
TRBJ1-1	TRBV5-5	NA	once	TGTGCCAGCAGCTTAAGCTCGTTGAACACTGAAGCTTTCTTT	CASSLSSLNTEAFF
TRBJ1-1	TRBV28	TRBD1	once	TGTGCCAGCAGTTTAGTTTCGGCAGGGGGAAGGGCTTTCTTT	CASSLVSAGGRAFF
TRBJ2-4	TRBV28	TRBD2	NA	TGTGCCAGCAGTGTGGGACTAGATGGGAACATTCAGTACTTC	CASSVGLDGNIQYF
TRBJ2-2	TRBV28	TRBD1	NA	TGTGCCAGCAGTTTATACCGGACAGGGCGGACCGGGGAGCTGTTTTTT	CASSLYRTGRTGELFF
TRBJ2-6	TRBV7-2	TRBD2	NA	TGTGCGACCGGATTGATTTTGGGGCGGGGGGGCGCTGGGGCCAACGTCCTGACTTTC	CATGLILGRGGAGANVLTF
TRBJ1-4	TRBV28	NA	NA	TGTGCCAGCACCAAAGGAGCCGCAGGGAAAAAACTGTTTTTT	CASTKGAAGKKLFF
TRBJ1-1	TRBV19	NA	once	TGTGCCAGTAGTTCACAGGAGAGGAACACTGAAGCTTTCTTT	CASSSQERNTEAFF
TRBJ2-5	TRBV27	NA	NA	TGTGCCAGCAGTTTACTCCGGGAAATACCTAAAGAGACCCAGTACTTC	CASSLLREIPKETQYF
TRBJ1-5	TRBV10-1	NA	NA	TGCGCCAGCAGTCCAAGCGCCGATCAGCCCCAGCATTTT	CASSPSADQPQHF
TRBJ1-2	TRBV2	NA	once	TGTGCCAGCAGTGAACTACAGAACTATGGCTACACCTTC	CASSELQNYGYTF
TRBJ2-4	TRBV5-4	TRBD2	NA	TGTGCCAGCAGCCCGGGGGGCGGGGGGGCCGGGGCCAAAAACATTCAGTACTTC	CASSPGGGGAGAKNIQYF
TRBJ2-5	TRBV5-6	NA	once	TGTGCCAGCAGCTTGCCCGGAGTAGGGACCCAGTACTTC	CASSLPGVGTQYF
TRBJ1-2	TRBV29-1	NA	NA	TGCAGCGTCCTCCCACTACCGACTAACTATGGCTACACCTTC	CSVLPLPTNYGYTF
TRBJ2-1	TRBV7-2	NA	NA	TGTGCCAGCAGCTCACTGGGGCAGCAGGCCCGGGCAGAGCAGTTCTTC	CASSSLGQQARAEQFF
TRBJ2-5	TRBV6-1	TRBD2	NA	TGTGCCAGCAGTGAAGCCTGGGGCGGGGGGGCCTGGGAGACCCAGTACTTC	CASSEAWGGGAWETQYF
TRBJ1-6	TRBV30	NA	few	TGTGCCTCCCGGACACTATCACCCCTCCACTTT	CASRTLSPLHF
TRBJ2-1	TRBV4-1	NA	NA	TGCGCCAGCAGCCACAGGGTATCCTACAATGAGCAGTTCTTC	CASSHRVSYNEQFF
TRBJ2-5	TRBV9	TRBD2	NA	TGTGCCAGCAGCACCCCTAAGGGGGCGGGGGGGCCGAGAGAGACCCAGTACTTC	CASSTPKGAGGPRETQYF
TRBJ2-4	TRBV20-1	NA	NA	TGCAGTGCTGTAAAAAACATTCAGTACTTC	CSAVKNIQYF
TRBJ1-1	TRBV9	NA	NA	TGTGCCAGCAGCGTAGATTCGGGAAAGGCTTTCTTT	CASSVDSGKAFF
TRBJ1-5	TRBV28	NA	NA	TGTGCCAGCAGTTTAGAGGGACTAAGCAATCAGCCCCAGCATTTT	CASSLEGLSNQPQHF
TRBJ2-3	TRBV6-1	NA	NA	TGTGCCAGCAAATTCACAGGGACAGATACGCAGTATTTT	CASKFTGTDTQYF